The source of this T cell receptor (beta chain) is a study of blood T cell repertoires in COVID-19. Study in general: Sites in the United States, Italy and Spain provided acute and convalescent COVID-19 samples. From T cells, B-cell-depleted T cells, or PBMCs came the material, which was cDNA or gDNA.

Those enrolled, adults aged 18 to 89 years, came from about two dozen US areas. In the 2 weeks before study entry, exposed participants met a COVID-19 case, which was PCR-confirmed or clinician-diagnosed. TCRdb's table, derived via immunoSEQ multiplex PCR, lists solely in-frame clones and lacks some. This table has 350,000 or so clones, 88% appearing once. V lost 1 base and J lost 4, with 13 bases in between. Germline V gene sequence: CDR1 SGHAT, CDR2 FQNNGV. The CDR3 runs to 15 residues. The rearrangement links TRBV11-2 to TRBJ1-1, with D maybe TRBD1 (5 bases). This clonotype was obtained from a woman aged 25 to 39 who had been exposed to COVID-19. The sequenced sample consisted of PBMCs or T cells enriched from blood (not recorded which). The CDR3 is CASSLVRGLGTEAFF. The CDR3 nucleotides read TGTGCCAGCAGCTTAGTACGGGGGTTAGGCACTGAAGCTTTCTTT. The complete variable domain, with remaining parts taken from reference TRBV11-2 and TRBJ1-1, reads EAGVAQSPRYKIIEKRQSVAFWCNPISGHATLYWYQQILGQGPKLLIQFQNNGVVDDSQLPKDRFSAERLKGVDSTLKIQPAKLEDSAVYLCASSLVRGLGTEAFFGQGTRLTVV.